This is a list of T cell receptor beta chains from one sample in a study of blood T cell repertoires in COVID-19. Generated by immunoSEQ multiplex PCR, the TCRdb table keeps only in-frame clones and is missing some. The table has under 350,000 clones, around 87% seen once. Sequencing was carried out using peripheral blood. The source is a man aged 18 to 30 with active or convalescent COVID-19. Both conserved end residues are part of each CDR3. D genes are given only for firm matches. Size values are once, few and many counts, or a class for expanded clones, and some rows have none.

TRBJ1-5,TRBV4-1,-,-,17,CASSQPVGRQSNQPQHF,TGCGCCAGCAGCCAACCCGTAGGACGACAGAGCAATCAGCCCCAGCATTTT
TRBJ2-7,TRBV6-2/TRBV6-3,TRBD2,-,15,CASSYNGTSLYEQYF,TGTGCCAGCAGTTACAACGGGACTAGCCTCTACGAGCAGTACTTC
TRBJ2-7,TRBV3-1/TRBV3-2,-,-,12,CASSQGLREQYF,TGTGCCAGCAGCCAAGGTTTGAGGGAGCAGTACTTC
TRBJ2-2,TRBV11-1,-,-,14,CASSLAQVGGELFF,TGTGCCAGCAGCTTAGCGCAAGTCGGGGGGGAGCTGTTTTTT
TRBJ2-5,TRBV19,TRBD1,-,14,CASNSNRQGTAQYF,TGTGCTTCGAATTCAAATAGACAGGGGACGGCCCAGTACTTC
TRBJ2-7,TRBV2,TRBD2,few,15,CASSEGLAGGYEQYF,TGTGCCAGCAGTGAAGGACTAGCGGGAGGATACGAGCAGTACTTC
TRBJ1-5,TRBV24-1,-,-,14,CATSEAGELQPQHF,TGTGCCACCAGTGAAGCAGGGGAGTTGCAGCCCCAGCATTTT
TRBJ1-2,TRBV2,TRBD1,-,14,CASSNDRGGYGYTF,TGTGCCAGCAGTAATGACAGGGGAGGCTATGGCTACACCTTC
TRBJ1-2,TRBV29-1,-,once,12,CSVAGGPYGYTF,TGCAGCGTCGCTGGGGGCCCCTATGGCTACACCTTC
TRBJ2-7,TRBV5-5,-,-,15,CASSYPGQIPYEQYF,TGTGCCAGCTCCTACCCCGGACAGATCCCCTACGAGCAGTACTTC
TRBJ2-7,TRBV4-1,-,-,15,CASSQEGGGRYEQYF,TGCGCCAGCAGCCAAGAGGGCGGGGGCAGGTACGAGCAGTACTTC
TRBJ2-7,TRBV28,TRBD1,-,13,CASRTTGGNEQYF,TGTGCCAGCAGGACGACAGGGGGTAACGAGCAGTACTTC
TRBJ2-3,TRBV5-1,TRBD1,-,15,CASIPQGEETDTQYF,TGCGCCAGCATCCCACAGGGGGAGGAAACAGATACGCAGTATTTT
TRBJ2-7,TRBV6-5,-,once,13,CASSSSEAYEQYF,TGTGCCAGCAGTTCCTCAGAGGCGTACGAGCAGTACTTC
TRBJ1-2,TRBV6-6,-,-,13,CASRGTRGNGYTF,TGTGCCAGCAGGGGTACGAGAGGAAATGGCTACACCTTC
TRBJ2-3,TRBV20-1,TRBD2,-,18,CSASGLAGDDISADTQYF,TGCAGTGCTAGTGGACTAGCGGGAGATGATATATCAGCAGATACGCAGTATTTT
TRBJ1-4,TRBV6-1,-,many,19,CASSEALGGRRETNEKLFF,TGTGCCAGCAGTGAAGCGCTTGGGGGGAGGAGGGAGACTAATGAAAAACTGTTTTTT
TRBJ2-3,TRBV3-1/TRBV3-2,-,-,15,CASSQDRGISDTQYF,TGTGCCAGCAGCCAAGACAGAGGGATCTCAGATACGCAGTATTTT
TRBJ2-3,TRBV27,TRBD2,once,16,CASSFLRGGYTDTQYF,TGTGCCAGCAGTTTTTTGCGGGGGGGGTACACAGATACGCAGTATTTT
TRBJ2-3,TRBV27,-,-,14,CASSKQGWGDTQYF,TGTGCCAGCAGCAAACAGGGATGGGGAGATACGCAGTATTTT
TRBJ2-1,TRBV15,TRBD2,-,13,CATSRGVAGEQFF,TGTGCCACCAGCAGAGGAGTAGCGGGTGAGCAGTTCTTC
TRBJ1-3,TRBV10-1,-,-,14,CASSSGISGNTIYF,TGCGCCAGCAGTTCGGGGATCTCTGGAAACACCATATATTTT
TRBJ1-1,TRBV12-3/TRBV12-4,-,-,13,CASSLRDGTEAFF,TGTGCCAGCAGTTTGAGGGATGGCACTGAAGCTTTCTTT
TRBJ2-1,TRBV6-5,TRBD2,-,15,CASSTRLAGGVEQFF,TGTGCCAGCAGTACCAGACTAGCGGGAGGCGTTGAGCAGTTCTTC
TRBJ1-2,TRBV15,-,-,13,CATSSAPPRGYTF,TGTGCCACCAGCAGCGCGCCGCCGAGGGGCTACACCTTC
TRBJ2-1,TRBV28,TRBD2,once,16,CASSRDLAGPYNEQFF,TGTGCCAGCAGTCGTGACCTAGCGGGGCCCTACAATGAGCAGTTCTTC
TRBJ2-2,TRBV19,TRBD2,-,16,CASSIRTSRGAGELFF,TGTGCCAGTAGTATCCGGACCTCGCGGGGGGCCGGGGAGCTGTTTTTT
TRBJ2-2,TRBV5-4,TRBD2,-,18,CASSLGASGGTLTGELFF,TGTGCCAGCAGCTTGGGGGCTAGCGGGGGGACTCTAACCGGGGAGCTGTTTTTT
TRBJ2-5,TRBV21-1,-,-,16,CASSKPLTGCKETQYF,TGTGCCAGCAGCAAACCTCTCACAGGGTGCAAAGAGACCCAGTACTTC
TRBJ1-2,TRBV12-3/TRBV12-4,-,-,13,CASSFTLGGGYTF,TGTGCCAGCAGTTTTACTCTTGGAGGGGGCTACACCTTC
TRBJ1-6,TRBV6-5,TRBD1,-,12,CASRGQNSPLHF,TGTGCCAGCAGGGGACAGAATTCACCCCTCCACTTT
TRBJ2-2,TRBV7-9,-,-,11,CASSLYGELFF,TGTGCCAGCAGCTTATACGGGGAGCTGTTTTTT
TRBJ2-7,TRBV6-6,TRBD2,-,14,CASAGGRNTYEQYF,TGTGCCAGCGCGGGGGGCAGGAACACCTACGAGCAGTACTTC
TRBJ1-2,TRBV10-2,TRBD1,-,16,CASSDPGQGVGYGYTF,TGCGCCAGCAGTGACCCCGGACAGGGGGTAGGGTATGGCTACACCTTC
TRBJ1-3,TRBV5-6,-,once,15,CASSKTAGFGNTIYF,TGTGCCAGCAGCAAGACAGCCGGCTTTGGAAACACCATATATTTT
TRBJ1-5,TRBV19,-,-,12,CASSTGSRPQHF,TGTGCCAGTAGTACGGGATCGCGGCCCCAGCATTTT
TRBJ1-1,TRBV4-2,-,-,15,CASSQEGGLGTEAFF,TGTGCCAGCAGCCAAGAGGGGGGGTTGGGCACTGAAGCTTTCTTT
TRBJ2-1,TRBV7-3,TRBD2,-,18,CASSLSSGSLSRYNEQFF,TGTGCCAGCAGCCTCTCTAGCGGGAGTTTATCCCGCTACAATGAGCAGTTCTTC
TRBJ1-6,TRBV18,-,once,15,CASSPQREAPSPLHF,TGTGCCAGCTCACCTCAACGGGAGGCCCCTTCACCCCTCCACTTT
TRBJ1-1,TRBV19,TRBD1,few,12,CASSLDRERAFF,TGTGCCAGTAGTCTCGACAGGGAAAGGGCTTTCTTT
TRBJ2-5,TRBV18,-,few,14,CASSPAGWHETQYF,TGTGCCAGCTCACCGGCAGGGTGGCATGAGACCCAGTACTTC
TRBJ2-4,TRBV7-2,-,-,11,CASSLRGIQYF,TGTGCCAGCAGCTTAAGGGGCATTCAGTACTTC